The 12 T cell receptor beta chains given below trace back to one sample, sequenced in a study of blood T cells in healthy people across ages. The second PCR ran about 6 to 11 cycles with a sample-barcoded 5' primer and J-beta primers. Each CDR3 protein is one row after TCRdb ran MiXCR on the 5' RACE reads. The data show around 900,000 distinct CDR3 sequences, 51% seen once. Material for sequencing was blood. These receptors originate from a woman aged 55-69 years in good health.

This clonotype was seen only once. This chain connects TRBV20-1 to TRBJ2-5; D may be TRBD1 (6 bases). There are 15 residues in the CDR3. Germline CDR1 reads DFQATT; CDR2 reads SNEGSKA (reference sequence). The V end lost 3 bases, the J end lost 5 bases, and 19 bases lay between the germline ends. In DNA, the CDR3 is TGCAGTGCTAGGGTAGTCAGGGGCTGGAGGGAGACCCAGTACTTC. As protein: CSARVVRGWRETQYF.

The V and J genes are TRBV12-3 or TRBV12-4 and TRBJ2-1; 8 bases are shared with TRBD2. Losses at the gene ends were 6 bases for V and 9 bases for J; bases not matched to a gene: 7. The CDR3 totals 13 residues. CDR3 region: CASRAGEEAEQFF. DNA for the CDR3: TGTGCCAGCAGAGCGGGAGAGGAGGCTGAGCAGTTCTTC.

In DNA form, the CDR3 reads TGTGCCAGCAGCCCTAGGGACACCACAGATACGCAGTATTTT. Encoded protein: CASSPRDTTDTQYF. This chain uses TRBV7-3 with TRBJ2-3; D might be TRBD1 (6 bases). Germline loops: CDR1 SGHTA, CDR2 FQGTGA. CDR3 length: 14 residues. Trimming took off 5 bases at V and 2 bases at J, with 11 bases between the two ends.

The rearrangement joins TRBV27 to TRBJ2-3; D perhaps matches TRBD2 (7 bases). The V gene's germline CDR1 is MNHEY and CDR2 SMNVEV (reference sequence). CDR3 length: 17 residues. V lost 2 bases and J lost 1, with 16 bases in between. The CDR3 DNA is TGTGCCAGCAGTTTACGTAAGGGGGGGCGCGGCACAGATACGCAGTATTTT. The encoded protein is CASSLRKGGRGTDTQYF.

The chain couples TRBV20-1 to TRBJ1-5; no definite D call. V was clipped by 3 bases and J by 0 bases, with 6 bases between them. The germline CDR1 and CDR2 sequences are DFQATT and SNEGSKA (reference sequence). CDR3 size: 13 residues. CDR3 in amino acids: CSARQVSNQPQHF. The CDR3 DNA follows: TGCAGTGCTAGGCAGGTTAGCAATCAGCCCCAGCATTTT.

The chain couples TRBV7-2 to TRBJ1-1; possible D gene TRBD1, 5 bases. Germline V gene lookup returns CDR1 SGHTA and CDR2 FQGNSA. The CDR3 sequence is 14 residues long. Trimming cost V 3 bases and J 5 bases, with 13 bases left between them. The CDR3 here is CASSFGARGTEAFF. The CDR3 nucleotides read TGTGCCAGCAGCTTTGGGGCCCGGGGGACTGAAGCTTTCTTT.

The CDR3 region has the DNA TGTGCCAGCAGTACCCCAACAGGGGAAAGGACTGAAGCTTTCTTT. Its protein is CASSTPTGERTEAFF. The chain combines TRBV27 with TRBJ1-1; TRBD1 aligns across 7 bases. Losses at the gene ends were 5 bases for V and 5 bases for J; bases not matched to a gene: 11. Per the germline V gene, CDR1 is MNHEY and CDR2 is SMNVEV (reference sequence). The CDR3 contains 15 residues.

V gene TRBV3-1 combines with J gene TRBJ2-6; 9 bases map to TRBD1. Germline values: CDR1 LGHDT, CDR2 YNNKEL (reference sequence). The CDR3 is 16 amino acids. The V and J ends lost 5 bases and 0 bases, in that order; junction bases with no gene match: 2. The CDR3 spells CASSNRGRSGANVLTF. The CDR3 DNA reads TGTGCCAGCAGCAACAGGGGGCGCTCTGGGGCCAACGTCCTGACTTTC. Based on the CDR3 plus reference TRBV3-1 and TRBJ2-6, the full variable domain is DTAVSQTPKYLVTQMGNDKSIKCEQNLGHDTMYWYKQDSKKFLKIMFSYNNKELIINETVPNRFSPKSPDKAHLNLHINSLELGDSAVYFCASSNRGRSGANVLTFGAGSRLTVL.

This clonotype was detected a few times. The rearrangement uses TRBV7-6 and TRBJ2-3, with 9 bases fitting TRBD2. Trimming removed 1 base from V and 6 bases from J; junction bases left unmatched: 5. CDR3 length equals 15 residues. Germline CDR1 and CDR2: SGHVS and FNYEAQ. The CDR3 sequence is CASSLVPSGKDTQYF. The CDR3 nucleotides are TGTGCCAGCAGCTTAGTTCCTAGCGGGAAGGATACGCAGTATTTT.

This chain uses TRBV14 with TRBJ2-1; D is possibly TRBD1 (6 bases). Germline loops: CDR1 SGHDN, CDR2 FVKESK. V lost 3 bases and J 8 bases, leaving 29 bases between the germline ends. The CDR3 is made up of 19 amino acids. The CDR3 here is CASSHDIFTGTPDSDEQFF. The DNA for the CDR3 is TGTGCCAGCAGCCATGATATATTTACCGGGACACCAGATAGCGATGAGCAGTTCTTC.

The CDR3 sequence is CASSTPRNGTGLYEQYF. For the CDR3, the DNA is TGTGCCAGCAGCACCCCACGGAACGGGACAGGGTTGTACGAGCAGTACTTC. The chain couples TRBV21-1 to TRBJ2-7; the table gives TRBD1 as D, unverified against the DNA. TRBV21-1 is a pseudogene. The CDR3 runs 17 residues.

The chain uses TRBV20-1 and TRBJ2-4; 10 bases line up with TRBD2. Matching the DNA end better, TRBJ2-7 makes the J call doubtful. The V gene's germline CDR1 is DFQATT and CDR2 SNEGSKA (reference sequence). The CDR3 spans 17 residues. CDR3 in DNA: TGCAGTGCTAGAGAGCAAAGAAGGACTAGCGGCTCCTACGAGCAGTACTTC. It is translated as CSAREQRRTSGSYEQYF.